These 21 T cell receptor beta chains share one sample of origin, sequenced in a study of blood T cell repertoires in COVID-19. Assay: immunoSEQ multiplex PCR; the TCRdb copy retains only in-frame clones and omits some. The sample lists fewer than 30,000 clones; 75% to 90% were seen once. Sequencing was performed on peripheral blood. These receptors were obtained from a man aged 65 to 85 with active COVID-19.

This chain joins TRBV28 and TRBJ2-5, with TRBD2 identical over 9 bases. The CDR3 is 14 amino acids. The V and J ends lost 2 bases and 4 bases, in that order; junction bases with no gene match: 2. In germline, CDR1 is MDHEN, CDR2 SYDVKM. The CDR3 DNA sequence: TGTGCCAGCAGTTTACCAGCGGGGGGAGAGACCCAGTACTTC. This translates into CASSLPAGGETQYF.

The table lists this clone with a count of one. The chain recombines TRBV25-1 with TRBJ2-2; D call uncertain. V lost 4 bases and J lost 4, with 10 bases in between. The CDR3 contains 14 residues. The germline gives CDR1 MGHDK, CDR2 SYGVNS. Here the CDR3 reads CASSVPTPTGELFF. CDR3 coding DNA: TGTGCCAGCAGTGTACCGACACCCACCGGGGAGCTGTTTTTT.

V gene TRBV6-5 combines with J gene TRBJ1-1, with 9 bases fitting TRBD1. V lost 0 bases to trimming and J lost 5 bases; unmatched junction nucleotides: 4. The CDR3 length is 15 residues. Germline V gene lookup returns CDR1 MNHEY and CDR2 SVGAGI. The CDR3 coding sequence is TGTGCCAGCAGTTACTCGCGACAGGGGGGGACTGAAGCTTTCTTT. Protein: CASSYSRQGGTEAFF.

J is TRBJ1-5 and V is TRBV7-8; no clear D gene. Germline V gene data show CDR1 as SGHVS and CDR2 as FQNEAQ. Between the trimmed V and J ends, which lost 4 bases and 4 bases, there was a span of 14 bases. CDR3 length equals 15 residues. Here the CDR3 DNA reads TGTGCCAGCAGCTCACAATGGTTGGCAAATCAGCCCCAGCATTTT. Protein: CASSSQWLANQPQHF.

V is TRBV11-3 and J is TRBJ2-2; no reliable D call. The CDR3 is made up of 15 amino acids. Trimming pared 5 bases from V and 5 bases from J, leaving 15 bases between. Looked up from germline, CDR1 is SGHNT and CDR2 is YENEEA. In DNA, the CDR3 is TGTGCCAGCAGCCCAGAGGTATCCGCTACCGGGGAGCTGTTTTTT. Translation gives CASSPEVSATGELFF.

The chain employs TRBV5-1 and TRBJ2-3; TRBD1 matches at 9 bases. Per germline, CDR1 SGHRS and CDR2 YFSETQ. This CDR3 has 14 amino acids. The ends lost 9 bases at V and 4 bases at J; junction bases unmatched: 9. CDR3 in amino acids: CATYPGQGADTQYF. The CDR3 region has the DNA TGCGCCACCTACCCGGGACAGGGCGCAGATACGCAGTATTTT.

The V and J genes are TRBV4-3 and TRBJ2-2; TRBD1 matches 12 bases. V lost 7 bases and J lost 4; bases outside the gene matches: 10. Germline values: CDR1 LGHNA, CDR2 YSLEER. CDR3 size: 17 residues. The CDR3, as DNA: TGCGCCAGCATGGGACAGGGGGCCGAGTGGGTCACCGGGGAGCTGTTTTTT. It translates to CASMGQGAEWVTGELFF.

The V and J genes are TRBV5-1 and TRBJ1-4, with D tentatively TRBD1 (6 bases). The germline V gene has CDR1 SGHRS and CDR2 YFSETQ. V was shortened by 4 bases and J by 8 bases, with 12 bases between the two germline ends. This CDR3 is built from 13 residues. The CDR3 loop is CASSLGGGEKLFF. CDR3 coding DNA: TGCGCCAGCAGCCTAGGGGGAGGGGAAAAACTGTTTTTT.

This chain links TRBV5-6 with TRBJ1-6, with a possible D match to TRBD1 (5 bases). V lost 7 bases, J lost 4 bases, and 21 bases lay in between. The CDR3 loop spans 17 amino acids. Germline V gives CDR1 SGHDT, CDR2 YYEEEE. CDR3 sequence (DNA): TGTGCCAGCCGACCCCGGGAGGGGTCACTATATAATTCACCCCTCCACTTT. Amino acid sequence: CASRPREGSLYNSPLHF.

This clone was recorded only once. The chain recombines TRBV2 with TRBJ1-4; 7 bases line up with TRBD1. Germline CDR1 SNHLY, CDR2 FYNNEI. CDR3 length equals 14 residues. V lost 7 bases and J lost 7; bases outside the gene matches: 9. The CDR3, as DNA: TGTGCCAGCATGTATGGGACAGCTCCTGAAAAACTGTTTTTT. Protein sequence: CASMYGTAPEKLFF.

The chain has TRBV28 and TRBJ1-2; TRBD1 matches at 9 bases. Trimming took 6 bases from V and 4 from J; bases not matched to a gene: 18. This CDR3 comprises 18 residues. Germline loops: CDR1 MDHEN, CDR2 SYDVKM. The chain's CDR3 is CASSPGGTGPGMSYGYTF. The CDR3 DNA reads TGTGCCAGCAGCCCGGGAGGGACAGGGCCGGGGATGTCCTATGGCTACACCTTC.

The V and J genes are TRBV12-3 or TRBV12-4 and TRBJ2-2; 7 positions match TRBD2. This CDR3 comprises 13 residues. V lost 8 bases, J lost 6 bases, and 6 bases stayed unmatched. CDR3 nucleotide sequence: TGTGCCAGCCACAAGGGAGGGGCCGGGGAGCTGTTTTTT. The encoded protein is CASHKGGAGELFF.

The genes are TRBV9 and TRBJ1-2; 11 bases are shared with TRBD1. CDR1 and CDR2 (germline): SGDLS, YYNGEE. V dropped 0 bases and J dropped 6; count of bases not matched to a gene: 13. This CDR3 contains 18 residues. The CDR3 DNA reads TGTGCCAGCAGCGTAGAAGGTGGACAGGGGGCCCTGGGCCATGGCTACACCTTC. It encodes CASSVEGGQGALGHGYTF.

The chain recombines TRBV10-3 with TRBJ2-6; a weak D match, TRBD2 (5 bases). CDR1 is ENHRY, CDR2 SYGVKD, per germline. V shed 0 bases and J shed 1 base, with 7 bases lying between them. The length of the CDR3 is 16 residues. This CDR3 is CAISESRDSGANVLTF. CDR3 coding DNA: TGTGCCATCAGTGAGTCACGGGATTCTGGGGCCAACGTCCTGACTTTC.

This CDR3 is CASSIRSGGAVNTQYF. In nucleotides, the CDR3 is TGTGCCAGCAGCATCCGTAGCGGGGGGGCCGTTAATACGCAGTATTTT. The chain joins TRBV7-2 to TRBJ2-3, with TRBD2 matching over 11 bases. The V gene end was trimmed by 5 bases and the J gene end by 7 bases; junction bases not matched to a gene: 11. From germline, CDR1 is SGHTA and CDR2 FQGNSA. The CDR3 consists of 16 residues.

This clone was seen just once. V gene TRBV9 combines with J gene TRBJ1-2; D gene unclear. CDR1 is SGDLS and CDR2 is YYNGEE in the germline V gene. The CDR3 sequence is 14 residues long. The ends were cut back, 4 bases at V and 2 bases at J, with 12 bases in the middle. CDR3 amino acids: CASSPLSENYGYTF. The CDR3 DNA reads as TGTGCCAGCAGCCCTTTGTCAGAAAACTATGGCTACACCTTC.

The V gene is TRBV12-3 or TRBV12-4, the J gene TRBJ1-1; possibly TRBD1 for D (5 bases). The CDR3 covers 12 residues. The ends were cut back, 6 bases at V and 11 bases at J, with 16 bases in the middle. CDR3 sequence: CASRPVGARAFF. CDR3 DNA sequence: TGTGCCAGCAGGCCCGTTGGGGCACGGGCTTTCTTT.

The V gene is TRBV19, the J gene TRBJ1-1; weak D call: TRBD1 (6 bases). CDR3 length: 14 residues. Germline CDR1 reads LNHDA; CDR2 reads SQIVND (reference sequence). The germline V and J ends were trimmed by 5 bases and 0 bases, with 10 bases remaining between them. CDR3 protein: CASSLGQLNTEAFF. In DNA, the CDR3 is TGTGCCAGTAGTCTAGGACAGTTGAACACTGAAGCTTTCTTT.

This clone appeared once. The CDR3: CASSNQGGTLYEQYF. As DNA, the CDR3 is TGTGCCAGCAGCAATCAAGGAGGGACGCTCTACGAGCAGTACTTC. This chain uses TRBV7-2 with TRBJ2-7; tentative D call: TRBD2 (6 bases). CDR1 SGHTA and CDR2 FQGNSA come from the germline V gene. V was clipped by 5 bases and J by 3 bases, with 17 bases between them. This CDR3 contains 15 residues.

CDR3 sequence reads: CASRQGGNQPQHF. Written as DNA, the CDR3 is TGTGCTAGCCGACAGGGGGGCAATCAGCCCCAGCATTTT. The chain has TRBV12-5 and TRBJ1-5; 9 bases map to TRBD1. Germline CDR1 and CDR2: LGHNT and FRNRAP. The CDR3 consists of 13 residues. V gave up 9 bases and J gave up 2 bases; unmatched junction bases: 2.

The J gene is TRBJ1-6, the V gene TRBV30, with D possibly TRBD1 on 6 matching bases. This CDR3 spans 15 amino acids. Between the trimmed V and J ends, which lost 2 bases and 7 bases, there was a span of 15 bases. Germline lookup yields CDR1 GTSNPN and CDR2 SVGIG (reference sequence). In DNA form, the CDR3 reads TGTGCCTGGAGTCGTACGACAGGTCAGAATTCACCCCTCCACTTT. Its protein is CAWSRTTGQNSPLHF.